The 32 T cell receptor beta chains presented below share a single source sample, sequenced in a study of blood T cell repertoires in COVID-19 (dated by TCRdb to 2020 to 2022). The library came from the immunoSEQ multiplex PCR assay. TCRdb took this table from immuneACCESS and kept in-frame rearrangements with V and J called. Such tables lack part of the clones; where checked against another copy, unresolved V genes explain under half of the gap, and the rest is unexplained. For this sample there are around 140,000 clones; around 82% appear just once. The ten largest account for less than 4% of the sample. Sequenced sample: peripheral blood. These receptors were obtained from a woman in her fifties or sixties with acute or convalescent COVID-19.

The chain links TRBV9 to TRBJ2-1, with 8 bases that match TRBD2. Germline V CDR1 and CDR2: SGDLS, YYNGEE. V shed 3 bases, J shed 0 bases, and the junction held 11 bases outside the gene matches. The CDR3 totals 18 residues. CDR3 sequence: CASSAIGGGPGSYNEQFF. CDR3 DNA sequence: TGTGCCAGCAGCGCCATCGGCGGGGGGCCCGGCTCCTACAATGAGCAGTTCTTC.

The V and J genes are TRBV6-2 or TRBV6-3 and TRBJ2-7; TRBD2 agrees at 8 bases. With 4 bases clipped from V and 8 bases from J, the junction kept 16 bases outside the gene matches. CDR3 length equals 16 residues. Per germline, CDR1 MNHEY and CDR2 SVGEGT. The CDR3 DNA is TGTGCCAGCAGTTCCTCCGGGACTAGTGGGCGGTGGAAGCAGTACTTC. It yields the protein CASSSSGTSGRWKQYF.

J is TRBJ1-5 and V is TRBV19; a possible D gene is TRBD1 (5 bases). Germline-derived CDR1 and CDR2 are LNHDA and SQIVND (reference sequence). The CDR3 loop spans 16 amino acids. Trimming left V 6 bases short and J 0 bases short, with 15 bases between. The CDR3 region is CASSWVTGGSNQPQHF. In DNA, the CDR3 is TGTGCCAGTAGCTGGGTAACAGGTGGTAGCAATCAGCCCCAGCATTTT.

V and J are TRBV30 and TRBJ2-3; D is undetermined. CDR3 length: 15 residues. The germline V gene encodes CDR1 GTSNPN and CDR2 SVGIG (reference sequence). The V end lost 3 bases, the J end lost 0 bases, and 13 bases lay between the germline ends. The CDR3: CAWRRGEASTDTQYF. The CDR3 DNA is TGTGCCTGGAGGAGAGGCGAGGCTAGCACAGATACGCAGTATTTT.

The chain combines TRBV11-1 with TRBJ2-3; 9 nucleotides match TRBD2. The J segment lost 5 bases and the V segment lost 7 bases, leaving 4 bases of the junction unmatched. CDR3 length equals 13 residues. Germline V gives CDR1 SGHAT, CDR2 FQDESV (reference sequence). The CDR3 protein is CASTRAGGDTQYF. The CDR3 DNA follows: TGTGCCAGCACCCGAGCGGGAGGAGATACGCAGTATTTT.

The chain combines TRBV28 with TRBJ2-7; D possibly corresponds to TRBD2 (5 bases). Germline lookup yields CDR1 MDHEN and CDR2 SYDVKM. V dropped 4 bases and J dropped 2 bases, with 27 bases sitting between them. This CDR3 is 19 amino acids long. The CDR3 region is CASSSYKLTGLTDTYEQYF. Written as DNA, the CDR3 is TGTGCCAGCAGTTCCTATAAATTAACCGGACTTACAGACACCTACGAGCAGTACTTC.

This clone came up a few times. The V and J genes are TRBV6-2 or TRBV6-3 and TRBJ1-5, with unresolved D. CDR3 length: 14 amino acids. The germline gives CDR1 MNHEY, CDR2 SVGEGT. V was shortened by 2 bases and J by 6 bases, with 11 bases between the two germline ends. The CDR3 region has the DNA TGTGCCAGCAGTTACGCGGGGATGGGTCAGCCCCAGCATTTT. It translates to CASSYAGMGQPQHF.

The J gene is TRBJ1-2, the V gene TRBV30, with 8 bases matching TRBD1. The CDR3 is 15 residues long. J gave up 5 bases and V 4 bases, and 12 bases lay outside the gene matches. CDR1 and CDR2 from the germline V gene are GTSNPN and SVGIG (reference sequence). CDR3 sequence (DNA): TGTGCCTGGAAGTTGGGGGGCAGGGGGCCTTATGGCTACACCTTC. This codes for CAWKLGGRGPYGYTF. Full variable domain (outside the CDR3, taken from reference TRBV30 and TRBJ1-2): SQTIHQWPATLVQPVGSPLSLECTVEGTSNPNLYWYRQAAGRGLQLLFYSVGIGQISSEVPQNLSASRPQDRQFILSSKKLLLSDSGFYLCAWKLGGRGPYGYTFGSGTRLTVV.

V is TRBV28 and J is TRBJ2-7; D may be TRBD2 (6 bases). The CDR3 loop spans 15 amino acids. Trimming took 6 bases from V and 0 from J, leaving 15 bases between them. Germline V gene sequence: CDR1 MDHEN, CDR2 SYDVKM. The CDR3 loop reads CASRRRDGDSYEQYF. The CDR3 coding sequence is TGTGCCAGCAGACGGAGGGACGGAGACTCCTACGAGCAGTACTTC.

V gene TRBV5-1 combines with J gene TRBJ2-5, with D perhaps TRBD2 (6 bases). Per the germline V gene, CDR1 is SGHRS and CDR2 is YFSETQ. Trimming shortened V by 1 base and J by 2 bases, and 9 bases separated the two germline ends. This CDR3 region has 14 residues. The CDR3 loop reads CASSLQGGQETQYF. The CDR3 DNA reads as TGCGCCAGCAGCTTGCAGGGAGGACAAGAGACCCAGTACTTC.

The genes are TRBV3-1 (or the pseudogene TRBV3-2) and TRBJ1-5; D is unclear. This CDR3 is 15 amino acids long. V lost 1 base and J lost 7, with 14 bases in between. CDR1 and CDR2 from the germline V gene are LGHDT and YNNKEL (reference sequence). CDR3 residues: CASSQAGRVGQPQHF. For the CDR3, the DNA is TGTGCCAGCAGCCAAGCTGGGAGGGTTGGACAGCCCCAGCATTTT.

The rearrangement uses TRBV30 and TRBJ2-6; 8 positions match TRBD1. Germline loops: CDR1 GTSNPN, CDR2 SVGIG (reference sequence). J lost 2 bases, V lost 5 bases, and 5 bases had no gene match. CDR3 size: 15 residues. CDR3 coding DNA: TGTGCCTGGGCAGGGGGCGCAACTGGGGCCAACGTCCTGACTTTC. This encodes CAWAGGATGANVLTF.

The chain carries TRBV7-9 and TRBJ2-2, with 12 bases matching TRBD1. V trimming: 4 bases; J trimming: 7 bases; junction bases outside the gene matches: 7. The germline V gene encodes CDR1 SEHNR and CDR2 FQNEAQ (reference sequence). CDR3 size: 16 residues. The CDR3 sequence: CASSWDRGRSGGELFF. The CDR3, as DNA: TGTGCCAGCAGCTGGGACAGGGGGCGCTCGGGCGGGGAGCTGTTTTTT.

The rearrangement joins TRBV7-8 to TRBJ1-2; the D gene is possibly TRBD1 (5 bases). Germline CDR1 and CDR2: SGHVS and FQNEAQ. This CDR3 is 14 amino acids long. V lost 4 bases and J 8 bases, leaving 17 bases between the germline ends. The CDR3, as DNA: TGTGCCAGCAGCTCCCGTCCGGACATTCGGGGCTACACCTTC. Translated: CASSSRPDIRGYTF.

This clone appeared once. The V gene is TRBV4-1, the J gene TRBJ1-4; 7 nucleotides line up with TRBD1. After removal of 5 bases from V and 0 bases from J, the junction contained 6 bases not matched to a gene. This CDR3 has 16 residues. Germline V lookup: CDR1 MGHRA, CDR2 YSYEKL. The chain's CDR3 is CASSAGGQATNEKLFF. CDR3 DNA sequence: TGCGCCAGCAGCGCAGGCGGACAGGCAACTAATGAAAAACTGTTTTTT.

This clone was recorded once. The chain combines TRBV2 with TRBJ2-1; maybe TRBD2 (6 bases). The CDR3 covers 15 residues. CDR1 is SNHLY and CDR2 is FYNNEI in the germline V gene. Trimming left V 0 bases short and J 4 bases short, with 10 bases between. This chain's CDR3 is CASSEAASEYNEQFF. DNA for the CDR3: TGTGCCAGCAGTGAAGCGGCTAGCGAGTACAATGAGCAGTTCTTC.

The CDR3 is CASRGLAGLETQYF. CDR3 in DNA: TGCGCCAGCAGGGGACTAGCGGGACTGGAGACCCAGTACTTC. The V and J genes are TRBV10-2 and TRBJ2-5, with TRBD2 identical over 13 bases. The junction had 3 bases not matched to a gene; V was cut back by 6 bases and J by 5 bases. Germline V gene data show CDR1 as WSHSY and CDR2 as SAAADI. The length of the CDR3 is 14 residues.

The chain links TRBV28 to TRBJ1-1, with TRBD1 identical over 11 bases. The V gene's germline CDR1 is MDHEN and CDR2 SYDVKM. V dropped 6 bases and J dropped 4; count of bases not matched to a gene: 10. The CDR3 spans 16 residues. CDR3 sequence (DNA): TGTGCCAGCAGCACCCTTTCCGGGACAGGGGGCACTGAAGCTTTCTTT. Protein sequence: CASSTLSGTGGTEAFF. Looking up the rest from reference TRBV28 and TRBJ1-1 gives the full variable domain: DVKVTQSSRYLVKRTGEKVFLECVQDMDHENMFWYRQDPGLGLRLIYFSYDVKMKEKGDIPEGYSVSREKKERFSLILESASTNQTSMYLCASSTLSGTGGTEAFFGQGTRLTVV.

The J gene is TRBJ2-2, the V gene TRBV18, with 8 bases identical to TRBD1. Germline loops: CDR1 KGHSH, CDR2 LQKENI. Trimming removed 3 bases from V and 4 bases from J; junction bases left unmatched: 7. The CDR3 has 16 residues. The DNA of the CDR3 is TGTGCCAGCTCACCGGGGCGACAGGGGTTCACCGGGGAGCTGTTTTTT. It codes for CASSPGRQGFTGELFF.

J is TRBJ2-3 and V is TRBV3-1 (or the pseudogene TRBV3-2); 7 nucleotides align to TRBD1. The V gene's germline CDR1 is LGHDT and CDR2 YNNKEL (reference sequence). V was pared by 0 bases and J by 4 bases, with 1 base of the junction left unmatched. The CDR3 sequence is 14 residues long. CDR3 nucleotides: TGTGCCAGCAGCCAAGAGGACAGGCCAGATACGCAGTATTTT. This gives the protein CASSQEDRPDTQYF.

This clone was detected ten times or more. This chain links TRBV14 with TRBJ1-1; no definite D call. The V gene's germline CDR1 is SGHDN and CDR2 FVKESK. The CDR3 sequence is 13 residues long. Deletions cut 2 bases from V and 5 bases from J, with 9 bases between. Here the CDR3 reads CASSQIQSTEAFF. Written as DNA, the CDR3 is TGTGCCAGCAGCCAAATACAGTCGACTGAAGCTTTCTTT.

The chain combines TRBV24-1 with TRBJ1-2; 9 nucleotides match TRBD1. Germline values: CDR1 KGHDR, CDR2 SFDVKD. Trimming cost V 4 bases and J 7 bases; bases outside gene matches: 6. The CDR3 is made up of 14 amino acids. The chain's CDR3 is CATSDSGQGRGYTF. The DNA of the CDR3 is TGTGCCACCAGTGACTCGGGACAGGGTCGTGGCTACACCTTC.

The V and J genes are TRBV24-1 and TRBJ2-2, with 7 bases matching TRBD2. Trimming cost V 1 base and J 5 bases; bases outside gene matches: 9. The CDR3 spans 17 residues. Germline lookup yields CDR1 KGHDR and CDR2 SFDVKD. CDR3 sequence reads: CATSDFPSGLGTGELFF. For the CDR3, the DNA is TGTGCCACCAGTGATTTCCCTAGCGGCCTGGGGACCGGGGAGCTGTTTTTT.

V is TRBV5-4 and J is TRBJ2-5; 9 bases align to TRBD2. This CDR3 spans 17 amino acids. Germline CDR1 SGHNT, CDR2 YYREEE (reference sequence). V was pared by 3 bases and J by 1 base, with 10 bases of the junction left unmatched. CDR3 loop: CASSYKSSGKSQETQYF. The CDR3 coding sequence is TGTGCCAGCAGCTATAAATCTAGCGGGAAATCCCAAGAGACCCAGTACTTC. Drawing the rest from reference TRBV5-4 and TRBJ2-5, the complete variable domain is ETGVTQSPTHLIKTRGQQVTLRCSSQSGHNTVSWYQQALGQGPQFIFQYYREEENGRGNFPPRFSGLQFPNYSSELNVNALELDDSALYLCASSYKSSGKSQETQYFGPGTRLLVL.

The rearrangement joins TRBV6-6 to TRBJ2-7, with D tentatively TRBD2 (7 bases). V was pared by 0 bases and J by 4 bases, with 10 bases between. CDR1 and CDR2 (germline): MNHNY, SVGAGI (reference sequence). This CDR3 has 14 residues. The CDR3 region has the DNA TGTGCCAGCAGTTACTCAGGGGGGGGGTACGAGCAGTACTTC. This translates into CASSYSGGGYEQYF.

The rearrangement links TRBV28 to TRBJ2-7; 8 nucleotides align to TRBD1. The V gene end was trimmed by 5 bases and the J gene end by 3 bases; junction bases not matched to a gene: 6. Looked up from germline, CDR1 is MDHEN and CDR2 is SYDVKM. The CDR3 spans 14 residues. The CDR3 loop reads CASSPHTGGYEQYF. CDR3 in DNA: TGTGCCAGCAGTCCCCATACAGGGGGCTACGAGCAGTACTTC.

The chain has TRBV29-1 and TRBJ2-1, with 10 bases identical to TRBD2. J was trimmed by 3 bases and V by 4 bases; bases with no gene match: 9. The CDR3 loop spans 16 amino acids. The germline gives CDR1 SQVTM, CDR2 ANQGSEA. The CDR3 DNA sequence: TGCAGCGTTGTCGGACTAGCGGAACAGTACTACAATGAGCAGTTCTTC. Encoded protein: CSVVGLAEQYYNEQFF.

The chain has TRBV9 and TRBJ2-7; 12 bases are shared with TRBD1. CDR3 length equals 14 residues. The germline gives CDR1 SGDLS, CDR2 YYNGEE. Trimming at V came to 4 bases and at J to 4 bases, leaving 3 bases not matched to a gene. CDR3 nucleotides: TGTGCCAGCAGCCGGGGACAGGGGGCTTACGAGCAGTACTTC. Translated, it gives CASSRGQGAYEQYF.

The rearrangement joins TRBV19 to TRBJ2-3; D is perhaps TRBD2 (6 bases). V was pared by 6 bases and J by 3 bases, with 19 bases between. The CDR3 loop spans 16 amino acids. CDR1 is LNHDA, CDR2 SQIVND, per germline (reference sequence). CDR3 residues: CASSSRRGGETDTQYF. CDR3 in DNA: TGTGCCAGTAGCTCACGTCGGGGAGGAGAGACAGATACGCAGTATTTT.

This clone was seen only once. The chain is built from TRBV15 and TRBJ1-2; unclear D gene. Germline CDR1 LNHNV, CDR2 YYDKDF (reference sequence). CDR3 length: 14 amino acids. The germline V and J ends were trimmed by 0 bases and 4 bases, with 9 bases remaining between them. The chain's CDR3 is CATSRDIGPYGYTF. The CDR3 nucleotides read TGTGCCACCAGCAGAGATATTGGCCCCTATGGCTACACCTTC.

The sample holds one count of this clone. The CDR3 nucleotides read TGTGCCAGCAGCAGGGGAAACCCATACTCTGGGGCCAACGTCCTGACTTTC. As protein: CASSRGNPYSGANVLTF. This rearrangement joins TRBV27 to TRBJ2-6; possibly TRBD1 for D (6 bases). Trimming shortened V by 6 bases and J by 0 bases, and 15 bases separated the two germline ends. Looked up from germline, CDR1 is MNHEY and CDR2 is SMNVEV (reference sequence). The length of the CDR3 is 17 residues.

This chain links TRBV27 with TRBJ2-1; a possible D gene is TRBD2 (5 bases). Germline lookup yields CDR1 MNHEY and CDR2 SMNVEV (reference sequence). The CDR3 has 16 amino acids. Trimming removed 0 bases from V and 0 bases from J, with 9 bases in between. CDR3: CASSLSSGSSYNEQFF. The CDR3, as DNA: TGTGCCAGCAGTTTATCGAGCGGAAGCTCCTACAATGAGCAGTTCTTC.